Following are 27 T cell receptor beta chains from one sample sequenced in a study of breast tumors, draining lymph nodes, adjacent tissues. Axillary draining lymph nodes of breast cancer patients supplied the node samples. TCRdb redid the calling of the multiplex PCR reads with MiXCR, one entry per CDR3 protein. Found here are about 140,000 distinct CDR3 sequences, about 30% of them singletons; the top ten hold roughly 2.2%. Sequencing was carried out using axillary lymph node tissue. These receptors all come from a female donor with breast cancer. Some clones in this sample may be carry-over from other donors' samples.

CDR3 nucleotide sequence: TGTGCCAACTCGCGGGCTGAGGGGGCGAATTCACCCCTCCACTTT. Protein: CANSRAEGANSPLHF. The genes are TRBV2 and TRBJ1-6; the match to TRBD1 covers 7 bases. Unmatched junction bases numbered 13, after V lost 10 bases and J lost 7 bases. This CDR3 region has 15 residues. The germline gives CDR1 SNHLY, CDR2 FYNNEI. The entire variable domain, with the rest obtained from reference TRBV2 and TRBJ1-6, is as follows: EPEVTQTPSHQVTQMGQEVILRCVPISNHLYFYWYRQILGQKVEFLVSFYNNEISEKSEIFDDQFSVERPDGSNFTLKIRSTKLEDSAMYFCANSRAEGANSPLHFGNGTRLTVT.

V and J are TRBV6-8 and TRBJ1-6; 8 bases map to TRBD1. From germline, CDR1 is MNHGY and CDR2 SAAAGT. The J segment lost 10 bases and the V segment lost 2 bases, leaving 7 bases of the junction unmatched. This CDR3 is built from 15 residues. The CDR3 DNA reads TGTGCCAGCAGTTACGGACAGGGACTAGGATCACCCCTCCACTTT. Its translation: CASSYGQGLGSPLHF.

The CDR3 region has the DNA TGCAGTGCTAGGGGGGGACAGTATAATTCACCCCTCCACTTT. Translation: CSARGGQYNSPLHF. The chain combines TRBV20-1 with TRBJ1-6; 7 bases line up with TRBD1. CDR3 size: 14 residues. The V and J ends lost 3 bases and 4 bases, in that order; junction bases with no gene match: 3. Germline V gene data show CDR1 as DFQATT and CDR2 as SNEGSKA (reference sequence).

The genes are TRBV10-2 and TRBJ1-1; TRBD1 matches at 7 bases. Germline CDR1 WSHSY, CDR2 SAAADI. V gave up 5 bases and J gave up 4 bases; unmatched junction bases: 4. This CDR3 has 13 residues. The CDR3: CASSHDRATEAFF. CDR3 nucleotide sequence: TGCGCCAGCAGTCACGACAGGGCCACTGAAGCTTTCTTT.

There are many counts of this clonotype. J is TRBJ2-7 and V is TRBV13, with TRBD2 matching over 11 bases. Germline V gives CDR1 PRHDT, CDR2 FYEKMQ (reference sequence). The CDR3 extends over 18 amino acids. V lost 5 bases and J lost 0; bases outside the gene matches: 12. CDR3 sequence reads: CASSRPSGGTVSSYEQYV. The CDR3, as DNA: TGTGCCAGCAGCCGCCCTAGCGGGGGGACCGTCTCCTCCTACGAGCAGTACGTC.

This clonotype was recorded many times. The chain couples TRBV4-1 to TRBJ2-5; perhaps TRBD2 as D (6 bases). Trimming cost V 0 bases and J 2 bases, with 13 bases left between them. The germline V gene encodes CDR1 MGHRA and CDR2 YSYEKL. The CDR3 is 16 residues long. The CDR3 DNA sequence: TGCGCCAGCAGCCAAGAAGGCGCGGGGCGACAAGAGACCCAGTACTTC. As protein: CASSQEGAGRQETQYF.

This clonotype was detected ten times or more. V and J are TRBV18 and TRBJ2-2; no definite D call. V dropped 3 bases and J dropped 3 bases, with 23 bases sitting between them. The CDR3 runs 19 residues. Germline assignment: CDR1 KGHSH and CDR2 LQKENI. The CDR3, as DNA: TGTGCCAGCTCACCCAGTGGACGTATAGCCTCCTCCGACACCGGGGAGCTGTTTTTT. This encodes CASSPSGRIASSDTGELFF. The whole variable domain, remainder taken from reference TRBV18 and TRBJ2-2, is NAGVMQNPRHLVRRRGQEARLRCSPMKGHSHVYWYRQLPEEGLKFMVYLQKENIIDESGMPKERFSAEFPKEGPSILRIQQVVRGDSAAYFCASSPSGRIASSDTGELFFGEGSRLTVL.

This clonotype was detected ten times or more. The chain carries TRBV3-1 and TRBJ1-6, with D tentatively TRBD1 (6 bases). V lost 3 bases and J lost 10, with 13 bases in between. CDR1 is LGHDT, CDR2 YNNKEL, per germline (reference sequence). This CDR3 comprises 14 residues. In DNA, the CDR3 is TGTGCCAGCAGCCAGCTGAAGGACAGATCACCCCTCCACTTT. This sequence encodes CASSQLKDRSPLHF.

At least ten counts were recorded for this clonotype. The rearrangement uses TRBV20-1 and TRBJ2-7; 8 nucleotides match TRBD1. This CDR3 is built from 13 residues. J was trimmed by 3 bases and V by 6 bases; bases with no gene match: 7. Germline CDR1 and CDR2: DFQATT and SNEGSKA (reference sequence). The CDR3 sequence: CSAPRDRSYEQYF. The CDR3, as DNA: TGCAGTGCCCCGAGGGACAGGAGCTACGAGCAGTACTTC.

The sample holds many counts of this clonotype. The gene calls are TRBV28 and TRBJ2-7; D is unclear. V dropped 6 bases and J dropped 3 bases, with 15 bases sitting between them. Germline loops: CDR1 MDHEN, CDR2 SYDVKM. CDR3 length: 14 residues. CDR3 bases: TGTGCCAGCAGCTCCTCAGACGTCCGCTACGAGCAGTACTTC. It yields the protein CASSSSDVRYEQYF.

The chain is built from TRBV15 and TRBJ1-2; possible D gene TRBD1, 5 bases. This CDR3 has 14 residues. The ends were cut back, 3 bases at V and 6 bases at J, with 14 bases in the middle. Per the germline V gene, CDR1 is LNHNV and CDR2 is YYDKDF (reference sequence). The DNA of the CDR3 is TGTGCCACCAGCAGGGTTTCACAGGTAAATGGCTACACCTTC. This sequence encodes CATSRVSQVNGYTF.

The V and J genes are TRBV11-2 and TRBJ2-3; 9 bases align to TRBD2. Germline values: CDR1 SGHAT, CDR2 FQNNGV. The CDR3 is 17 residues long. Trimming cost V 5 bases and J 2 bases; bases outside gene matches: 11. CDR3 in amino acids: CASSERLAALNTDTQYF. The CDR3 coding sequence is TGTGCCAGCAGCGAACGACTAGCGGCGTTAAACACAGATACGCAGTATTTT.

As to this clonotype: With a much larger clone just one base away, this may be a read error. The chain uses TRBV12-3 or TRBV12-4 and TRBJ1-3; no reliable D call. This CDR3 is 11 amino acids long. V lost 7 bases and J lost 15, with 16 bases in between. As DNA, the CDR3 is TGTGCCAGCAACACAGAGGACCGGAAATATTTT. This gives the protein CASNTEDRKYF.

This clonotype was observed many times. The V call is TRBV5-6, the J call TRBJ2-7; TRBD1 matches 7 bases. The CDR3 is 15 residues long. Germline lookup yields CDR1 SGHDT and CDR2 YYEEEE. V shed 4 bases, J shed 3 bases, and the junction held 10 bases outside the gene matches. The CDR3 sequence is CASSHGAGGHYEQYF. The CDR3 DNA follows: TGTGCCAGCAGCCACGGGGCAGGGGGTCACTACGAGCAGTACTTC.

This clonotype has more than one count but fewer than ten. The chain employs TRBV11-2 and TRBJ2-5, with D possibly matching TRBD1 (5 bases). The ends were cut back, 5 bases at V and 0 bases at J, with 10 bases in the middle. CDR1 and CDR2 from the germline V gene are SGHAT and FQNNGV. The CDR3 runs to 14 residues. For the CDR3, the DNA is TGTGCCAGCAGCCTCGGACATAACCAAGAGACCCAGTACTTC. It encodes CASSLGHNQETQYF.

This clonotype was seen ten or more times. The rearrangement joins TRBV5-1 to TRBJ2-3; perhaps TRBD1 as D (5 bases). The CDR3 runs 15 residues. Trimming removed 3 bases from V and 0 bases from J, with 11 bases in between. The germline V gene has CDR1 SGHRS and CDR2 YFSETQ. Here the CDR3 DNA reads TGCGCCAGCAGCTCGGACATGTCTAGCACAGATACGCAGTATTTT. Its protein product is CASSSDMSSTDTQYF.

In this sample, this clonotype turned up many times. V is TRBV7-9 and J is TRBJ2-1; 12 nucleotides agree with TRBD2. The CDR3 consists of 15 residues. Per the germline V gene, CDR1 is SEHNR and CDR2 is FQNEAQ (reference sequence). V lost 1 base and J lost 5; bases outside the gene matches: 0. The CDR3 loop reads CASSLGTSGDNEQFF. CDR3 DNA sequence: TGTGCCAGCAGCTTAGGGACTAGCGGGGACAATGAGCAGTTCTTC.

A word on this clonotype: A much bigger clone sits one base away, suggesting this may be a read error. This chain connects TRBV6-5 to TRBJ2-7; 7 positions match TRBD1. The germline V gene encodes CDR1 MNHEY and CDR2 SVGAGI. The CDR3 is 15 residues long. CDR3: CASNYPGTAVYEQYF. The DNA of the CDR3 is TGTGCCAGCAATTACCCGGGGACAGCCGTCTACGAGCAGTACTTC.

The V gene is TRBV5-1, the J gene TRBJ2-7; D might be TRBD1 or TRBD2, each matching 5 bases. The germline V gene has CDR1 SGHRS and CDR2 YFSETQ. There are 15 residues in the CDR3. V shed 5 bases and J shed 4 bases, with 19 bases lying between them. The CDR3 loop reads CASSYGAFFLYEQYF. The CDR3 DNA reads as TGCGCCAGCAGTTACGGGGCTTTTTTTTTATACGAGCAGTACTTC.

The table lists this clonotype with many counts. The rearrangement joins TRBV13 to TRBJ2-1; D ambiguous. V lost 0 bases and J 15 bases, leaving 18 bases between the germline ends. This CDR3 region has 14 residues. Per germline, CDR1 PRHDT and CDR2 FYEKMQ (reference sequence). This CDR3 reads CASSLGRVTGFLFF. The CDR3 nucleotides are TGTGCCAGCAGCTTAGGCCGTGTTACTGGGTTTCTGTTCTTC.

Comment on this clonotype: The junction departs from the called germline gene at one end, perhaps through a read error. DNA of the CDR3: TGTGCCAGCCCACCGGGACAGGGGGCCACCGGGGAGCTGTTTTTT. Protein: CASPPGQGATGELFF. The chain recombines TRBV18 with TRBJ2-2; TRBD1 matches 12 bases. The germline V gene has CDR1 KGHSH and CDR2 LQKENI. The CDR3 has 15 amino acids.

This clonotype was recorded many times. The chain combines TRBV10-3 with TRBJ1-2, with D perhaps TRBD1 (5 bases). Germline CDR1 and CDR2: ENHRY and SYGVKD. This CDR3 region has 16 residues. Trimming stripped 3 bases from V and 7 bases from J, with 21 bases between. The CDR3: CAISEYTGLPGTGYTF. The CDR3 DNA sequence: TGTGCCATCAGTGAATACACAGGCCTCCCCGGGACTGGCTACACCTTC.

This clonotype has ten or more counts. V and J are TRBV6-5 and TRBJ1-3, with TRBD1 as a possible D gene (5 bases). Germline V gives CDR1 MNHEY, CDR2 SVGAGI. The CDR3 is made up of 15 amino acids. Between the trimmed V and J ends, which lost 0 bases and 0 bases, there was a span of 6 bases. CDR3 in DNA: TGTGCCAGCAGTTACTCGGGGGTCTCTGGAAACACCATATATTTT. Translation gives CASSYSGVSGNTIYF.

This clonotype came up a few times. The V and J genes are TRBV5-5 and TRBJ2-5; 13 bases agree with TRBD2. CDR1 is SGHKS, CDR2 YYEKEE, per germline (reference sequence). V lost 4 bases to trimming and J lost 2 bases; unmatched junction nucleotides: 8. The CDR3 is 17 amino acids. CDR3 sequence: CASSGGGLAGIQETQYF. The DNA of the CDR3 is TGTGCCAGCAGCGGGGGGGGACTAGCGGGGATACAAGAGACCCAGTACTTC.

This clonotype appeared once. One end of the junction is discordant with germline, which a read error may explain. The CDR3 coding sequence is TGCGGTGCCGCTTATTCTAATGAAGAACTGTTTTTT. It encodes CGAAYSNEELFF. The gene calls are TRBV20-1 and TRBJ1-4; D gene ambiguous. The CDR3 sequence is 12 residues long. The germline V gene encodes CDR1 DFQATT and CDR2 SNEGSKA (reference sequence).

The chain employs TRBV4-2 and TRBJ2-7; D is possibly TRBD2 (6 bases). CDR1 is LGHNA and CDR2 is YNFKEQ in the germline V gene. The CDR3 consists of 15 residues. V lost 5 bases and J 2 bases, leaving 16 bases between the germline ends. The CDR3 DNA reads TGTGCCAGCAGCACGGGACTGCTTGGCCCCTACGAGCAGTACTTC. This gives the protein CASSTGLLGPYEQYF.

Worth noting for this clonotype: The junction and the germline gene differ at one end; a read error may be behind it. The chain links TRBV6-5 to TRBJ2-7; no firm D call. Germline-derived CDR1 and CDR2 are MNHEY and SVGAGI. The CDR3 has 13 amino acids. CDR3 protein: CATKPLFSYGQYF. CDR3 coding DNA: TGCGCCACCAAGCCGTTGTTCTCCTACGGGCAGTACTTC.